The clone carrying this TCR beta chain has more than one count but fewer than ten. Antigen unknown. Trimming stripped 8 bases from V and 5 bases from J, with 10 bases between. The CDR3 covers 12 residues. Germline V gene sequence: CDR1 SGHNT, CDR2 YENEEA. Tagging with unique molecular identifiers was applied to individual cDNA molecules. TCRdb independently ran MiXCR on the 5' RACE reads; one entry per CDR3 protein. This table holds roughly 100,000 distinct CDR3 sequences, approximately 14% found once. The entry originates in a study of early T cells in non-severe SARS-CoV-2 infection. The wider study: Chains were unpaired, as sequencing was done on bulk RNA from unsorted whole blood.

Study observations and caveats: Matching with VDJdb favored anti-spike CD8 responses (missing private and CD4 specificities).

The source material was whole blood. The chain recombines TRBV11-3 with TRBJ2-1; no definite D call. This TCR came from an adult who was a healthcare worker with PCR-confirmed SARS-CoV-2 infection or an uninfected control (not recorded which). The CDR3 DNA follows: TGTGCCAGCGGTGACGGACACAATGAGCAGTTCTTC. This encodes CASGDGHNEQFF.